These 17 T cell receptor beta chains came from one sample sequenced in a study of beta chain features in type 1 diabetes. General study points: Patients with Type 1 diabetes showed moderately but significantly shorter TCRB CDR3s in all four CD4+ subsets.

Reverse transcription of all isolated RNA meant that expressed TCRB transcripts were sequenced. This table comes from immunoSEQ multiplex PCR, and its TCRdb copy is limited to in-frame clones, with some not included. The data show hundreds of thousands of clones, with around 15% seen just once and less than 0.025% held by the top ten. No antigen has been assigned to these receptors. Sequenced sample: naive CD4+ T cells from blood. These TCRs come from a man between 18 and 35 years old with type 1 diabetes.

This clone appeared a few times. V and J are TRBV25-1 and TRBJ2-6; D remains unclear. The CDR3 covers 15 residues. Deletions cut 3 bases from V and 4 bases from J, with 10 bases between. CDR1 is MGHDK and CDR2 is SYGVNS in the germline V gene. For the CDR3, the DNA is TGTGCCAGCAGTGATGGAACCCCGGGGGCCAACGTCCTGACTTTC. This encodes CASSDGTPGANVLTF.

This clone has just a few counts. V usage is TRBV11-1 and J usage is TRBJ2-7, with 10 bases aligning to TRBD1. Germline trimming cut 7 bases from V and 2 bases from J; bases unmatched to any gene: 8. CDR1 and CDR2 from the germline V gene are SGHAT and FQDESV (reference sequence). This CDR3 has 15 amino acids. CDR3 nucleotides: TGTGCCAGCACCTTGGGACAGGGGCCTACCTACGAGCAGTACTTC. This encodes CASTLGQGPTYEQYF.

This clone was detected a few times. V gene TRBV14 combines with J gene TRBJ2-3; D may correspond to TRBD1 or TRBD2 (5 bases each). CDR1 and CDR2 from the germline V gene are SGHDN and FVKESK. The CDR3 length is 16 residues. The V end lost 1 base, the J end lost 1 base, and 12 bases lay between the germline ends. The CDR3 region has the DNA TGTGCCAGCAGCCAAGTTGGGGGAAGTGGCACAGATACGCAGTATTTT. Translation gives CASSQVGGSGTDTQYF.

This clone came up a few times. The chain carries TRBV5-6 and TRBJ1-6, with D possibly TRBD1 on 5 matching bases. V lost 2 bases and J 10 bases, leaving 13 bases between the germline ends. CDR3 size: 14 residues. Germline CDR1 and CDR2: SGHDT and YYEEEE. CDR3 in amino acids: CASSLRGTYSPLHF. For the CDR3, the DNA is TGTGCCAGCAGCTTACGAGGGACCTACTCACCCCTCCACTTT.

Only a few counts were recorded for this clone. The V gene is TRBV7-3, the J gene TRBJ2-1; TRBD1 or TRBD2 may be the D gene (5 bases each). There are 14 residues in the CDR3. Trimming shortened V by 3 bases and J by 5 bases, and 11 bases separated the two germline ends. CDR1 is SGHTA and CDR2 is FQGTGA in the germline V gene. CDR3 nucleotide sequence: TGTGCCAGCAGCTTGGGACGGACGAACAATGAGCAGTTCTTC. This gives the protein CASSLGRTNNEQFF.

Note on this clone: Distinct nucleotide sequences in the sample also encode this CDR3. The V and J genes are TRBV4-1 and TRBJ1-2, with D maybe TRBD1 (5 bases). The CDR3 covers 14 residues. The germline CDR1 and CDR2 sequences are MGHRA and YSYEKL. V was cut by 1 base and J by 2 bases, with 8 bases left in between. CDR3 bases: TGCGCCAGCAGCCAAGTTGGGGGAAACTATGGCTACACCTTC. This gives the protein CASSQVGGNYGYTF.

This clone was seen a few times. The genes are TRBV29-1 and TRBJ2-1; maybe TRBD1 (5 bases). CDR3 length equals 11 residues. Trimming removed 4 bases from V and 7 bases from J, with 8 bases in between. Germline V lookup: CDR1 SQVTM, CDR2 ANQGSEA. The CDR3 sequence: CSVGRQNEQFF. For the CDR3, the DNA is TGCAGCGTTGGAAGACAGAATGAGCAGTTCTTC.

This clone was picked up a small number of times. V gene TRBV6-5 combines with J gene TRBJ2-7; D may be TRBD1 or TRBD2 (6 bases each). The CDR3 sequence is 15 residues long. CDR1 and CDR2 (germline): MNHEY, SVGAGI. Trimming cost V 7 bases and J 5 bases, with 21 bases left between them. The CDR3 protein is CASTQSWGAWDEQYF. The CDR3 DNA reads as TGTGCCAGCACCCAGAGCTGGGGGGCATGGGACGAGCAGTACTTC.

This clone was seen a handful of times. The gene calls are TRBV7-9 and TRBJ2-3; 9 positions agree with TRBD1. The CDR3 length is 15 residues. Germline V gene lookup returns CDR1 SEHNR and CDR2 FQNEAQ (reference sequence). V shed 1 base, J shed 6 bases, and the junction held 5 bases outside the gene matches. The CDR3 DNA is TGTGCCAGCAGCTTAGAACGGACAGGGGCTGATACGCAGTATTTT. Translated: CASSLERTGADTQYF.

CDR3 region: CASSSRDRAKNIQYF. CDR3 coding DNA: TGTGCCAGCAGCTCAAGGGATAGGGCCAAAAACATTCAGTACTTC. The chain links TRBV7-9 to TRBJ2-4; D is unresolved. With 4 bases removed from V and 1 base from J, the gap between germline ends came to 11 bases. Germline CDR1 is SEHNR and CDR2 is FQNEAQ (reference sequence). The CDR3 extends over 15 amino acids.

This clone has only a few counts. V is TRBV7-9 and J is TRBJ2-4; D is perhaps TRBD2 (6 bases). The germline gives CDR1 SEHNR, CDR2 FQNEAQ (reference sequence). V was pared by 0 bases and J by 0 bases, with 15 bases between. This CDR3 contains 18 residues. In DNA form, the CDR3 reads TGTGCCAGCAGCTTAGCTTGGTCGCGGGACCTAGCCAAAAACATTCAGTACTTC. As protein: CASSLAWSRDLAKNIQYF. The full variable domain, in which reference TRBV7-9 and TRBJ2-4 provide the parts outside the CDR3, is DTGVSQNPRHKITKRGQNVTFRCDPISEHNRLYWYRQTLGQGPEFLTYFQNEAQLEKSRLLSDRFSAERPKGSFSTLEIQRTEQGDSAMYLCASSLAWSRDLAKNIQYFGAGTRLSVL.

This clone was seen a handful of times. This chain joins TRBV4-2 and TRBJ1-4; D is undetermined. This CDR3 has 17 amino acids. Per the germline V gene, CDR1 is LGHNA and CDR2 is YNFKEQ. V lost 1 base and J lost 3, with 15 bases in between. CDR3 nucleotide sequence: TGTGCCAGCAGCCAAGTCGAAGGGAGGGAGGCTAATGAAAAACTGTTTTTT. It encodes CASSQVEGREANEKLFF.

The J gene is TRBJ2-1, the V gene TRBV7-9; 7 nucleotides align to TRBD2. Trimming at V came to 2 bases and at J to 9 bases, leaving 7 bases not matched to a gene. The CDR3 length is 14 residues. Germline lookup yields CDR1 SEHNR and CDR2 FQNEAQ (reference sequence). CDR3 sequence reads: CASSLMETSSEQFF. The CDR3 bases are TGTGCCAGCAGCTTAATGGAGACTAGCTCTGAGCAGTTCTTC.

V and J are TRBV21-1 and TRBJ2-7. TRBV21-1 is a recognized pseudogene. There are 15 residues in the CDR3. This CDR3 reads CASTLGSADSYEQYF. For the CDR3, the DNA is TGTGCCAGCACCTTAGGGTCGGCTGATTCCTACGAGCAGTACTTC.

This sequence joins TRBV5-1 and TRBJ2-3, with TRBD2 matching over 10 bases. Looked up from germline, CDR1 is SGHRS and CDR2 is YFSETQ. This CDR3 is built from 14 residues. V lost 4 bases, J lost 1 base, and 0 bases stayed unmatched. CDR3 amino acids: CASSGTSGTDTQYF. The DNA of the CDR3 is TGCGCCAGCAGCGGGACTAGCGGCACAGATACGCAGTATTTT. The full variable domain, completed using reference TRBV5-1 and TRBJ2-3, is KAGVTQTPRYLIKTRGQQVTLSCSPISGHRSVSWYQQTPGQGLQFLFEYFSETQRNKGNFPGRFSGRQFSNSRSEMNVSTLELGDSALYLCASSGTSGTDTQYFGPGTRLTVL.

This clone appeared a few times. This CDR3 fails to terminate in the conserved phenylalanine or tryptophan, so it likely reflects a read error. Because the CDR3's place on the DNA is in doubt, the DNA is left out and the CDR3 is given as listed by TCRdb. This chain connects TRBV5-6 to TRBJ2-7; whether TRBD2, the table's D call, matches the DNA was not checked. Counting both end residues, the CDR3 totals 10 amino acids. CDR1 and CDR2 (germline): SGHDT, YYEEEE. This chain's CDR3 is CASQSREVHL.

This clone was detected a few times. This chain links TRBV5-1 with TRBJ2-7; D is perhaps TRBD2 (6 bases). Germline CDR1 SGHRS, CDR2 YFSETQ. Trimming stripped 4 bases from V and 3 bases from J, with 17 bases between. The CDR3 has 15 residues. This CDR3 reads CASSLEPGLYYEQYF. The CDR3 bases are TGCGCCAGCAGCCTGGAACCGGGACTGTACTACGAGCAGTACTTC.